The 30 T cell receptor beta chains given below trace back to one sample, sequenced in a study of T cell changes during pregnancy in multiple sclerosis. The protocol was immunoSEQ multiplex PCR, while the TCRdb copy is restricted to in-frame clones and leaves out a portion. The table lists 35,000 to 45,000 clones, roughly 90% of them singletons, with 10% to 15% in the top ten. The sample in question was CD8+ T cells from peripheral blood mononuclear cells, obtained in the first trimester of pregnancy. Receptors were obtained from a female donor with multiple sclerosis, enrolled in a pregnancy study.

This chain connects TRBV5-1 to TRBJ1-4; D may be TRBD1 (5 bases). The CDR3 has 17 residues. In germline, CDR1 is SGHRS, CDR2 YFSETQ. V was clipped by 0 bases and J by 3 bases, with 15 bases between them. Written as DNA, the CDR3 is TGCGCCAGCAGCTTGGATCTGGCCAGGGCGGCTAATGAAAAACTGTTTTTT. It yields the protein CASSLDLARAANEKLFF.

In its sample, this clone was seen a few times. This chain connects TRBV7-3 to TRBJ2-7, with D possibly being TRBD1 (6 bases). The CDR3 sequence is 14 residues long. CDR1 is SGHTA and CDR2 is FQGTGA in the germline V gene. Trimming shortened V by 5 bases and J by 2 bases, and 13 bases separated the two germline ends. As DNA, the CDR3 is TGTGCCAGCAGCCCTTGGGACATACCCTACGAGCAGTACTTC. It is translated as CASSPWDIPYEQYF.

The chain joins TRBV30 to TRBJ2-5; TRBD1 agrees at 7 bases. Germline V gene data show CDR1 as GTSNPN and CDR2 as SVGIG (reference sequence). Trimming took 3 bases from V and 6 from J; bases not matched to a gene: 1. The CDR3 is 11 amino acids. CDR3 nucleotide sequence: TGTGCCTGGAGACAGGGGAAGACCCAGTACTTC. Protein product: CAWRQGKTQYF.

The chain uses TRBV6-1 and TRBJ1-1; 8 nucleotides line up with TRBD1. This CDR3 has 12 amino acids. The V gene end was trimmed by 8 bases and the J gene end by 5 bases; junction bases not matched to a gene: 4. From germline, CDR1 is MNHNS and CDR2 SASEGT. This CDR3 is CASVTGGTEAFF. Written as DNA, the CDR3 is TGTGCCAGCGTAACAGGGGGAACTGAAGCTTTCTTT.

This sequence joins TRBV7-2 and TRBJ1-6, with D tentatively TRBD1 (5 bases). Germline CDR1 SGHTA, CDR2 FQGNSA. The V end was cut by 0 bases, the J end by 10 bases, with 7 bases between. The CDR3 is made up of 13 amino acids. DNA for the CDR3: TGTGCCAGCAGCTTAGCGGGGGGATCACCCCTCCACTTT. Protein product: CASSLAGGSPLHF. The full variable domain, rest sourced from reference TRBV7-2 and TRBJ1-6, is GAGVSQSPSNKVTEKGKDVELRCDPISGHTALYWYRQSLGQGLEFLIYFQGNSAPDKSGLPSDRFSAERTGGSVSTLTIQRTQQEDSAVYLCASSLAGGSPLHFGNGTRLTVT.

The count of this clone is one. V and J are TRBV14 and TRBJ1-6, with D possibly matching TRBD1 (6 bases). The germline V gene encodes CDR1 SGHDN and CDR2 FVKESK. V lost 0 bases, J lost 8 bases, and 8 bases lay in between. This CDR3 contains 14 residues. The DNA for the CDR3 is TGTGCCAGCAGCCAAGACAGGGGAGATTCACCCCTCCACTTT. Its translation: CASSQDRGDSPLHF.

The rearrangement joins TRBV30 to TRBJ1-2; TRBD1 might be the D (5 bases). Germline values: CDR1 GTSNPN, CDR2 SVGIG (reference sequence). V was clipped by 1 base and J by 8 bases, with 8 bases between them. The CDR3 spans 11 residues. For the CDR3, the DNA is TGTGCCTGGAGTGGGGGCACGGGCTACACCTTC. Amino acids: CAWSGGTGYTF. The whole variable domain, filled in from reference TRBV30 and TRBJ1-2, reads SQTIHQWPATLVQPVGSPLSLECTVEGTSNPNLYWYRQAAGRGLQLLFYSVGIGQISSEVPQNLSASRPQDRQFILSSKKLLLSDSGFYLCAWSGGTGYTFGSGTRLTVV.

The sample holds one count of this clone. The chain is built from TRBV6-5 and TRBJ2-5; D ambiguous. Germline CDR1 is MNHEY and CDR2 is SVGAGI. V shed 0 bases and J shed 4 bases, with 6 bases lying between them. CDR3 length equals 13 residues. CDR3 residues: CASSYSPGETQYF. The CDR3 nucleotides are TGTGCCAGCAGTTACTCACCAGGAGAGACCCAGTACTTC.

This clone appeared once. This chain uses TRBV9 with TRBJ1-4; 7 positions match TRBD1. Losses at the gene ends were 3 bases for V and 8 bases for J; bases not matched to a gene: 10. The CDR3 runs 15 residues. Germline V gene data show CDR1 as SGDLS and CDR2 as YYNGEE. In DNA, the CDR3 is TGTGCCAGCAGCGCCCAGACAGGGTATTCAGAAAAACTGTTTTTT. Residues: CASSAQTGYSEKLFF. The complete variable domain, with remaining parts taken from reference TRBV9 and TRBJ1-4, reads DSGVTQTPKHLITATGQRVTLRCSPRSGDLSVYWYQQSLDQGLQFLIQYYNGEERAKGNILERFSAQQFPDLHSELNLSSLELGDSALYFCASSAQTGYSEKLFFGSGTQLSVL.

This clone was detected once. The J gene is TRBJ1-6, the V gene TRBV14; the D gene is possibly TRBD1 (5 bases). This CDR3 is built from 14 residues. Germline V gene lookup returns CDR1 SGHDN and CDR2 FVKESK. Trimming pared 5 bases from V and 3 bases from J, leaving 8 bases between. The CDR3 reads CASSTGHYNSPLHF. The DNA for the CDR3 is TGTGCCAGCAGCACCGGACACTATAATTCACCCCTCCACTTT.

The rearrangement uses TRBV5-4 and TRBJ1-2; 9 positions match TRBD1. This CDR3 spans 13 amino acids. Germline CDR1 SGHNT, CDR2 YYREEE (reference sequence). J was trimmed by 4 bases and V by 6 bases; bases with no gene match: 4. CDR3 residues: CASMGQGFYGYTF. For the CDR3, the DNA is TGTGCCAGCATGGGACAGGGTTTCTATGGCTACACCTTC. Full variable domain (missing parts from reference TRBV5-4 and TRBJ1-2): ETGVTQSPTHLIKTRGQQVTLRCSSQSGHNTVSWYQQALGQGPQFIFQYYREEENGRGNFPPRFSGLQFPNYSSELNVNALELDDSALYLCASMGQGFYGYTFGSGTRLTVV.

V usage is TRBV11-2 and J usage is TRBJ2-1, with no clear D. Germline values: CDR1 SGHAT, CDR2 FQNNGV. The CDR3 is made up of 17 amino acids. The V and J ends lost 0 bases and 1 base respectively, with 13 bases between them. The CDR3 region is CASSLDLAGRSYNEQFF. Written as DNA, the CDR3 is TGTGCCAGCAGCTTAGATTTGGCAGGAAGGTCCTACAATGAGCAGTTCTTC. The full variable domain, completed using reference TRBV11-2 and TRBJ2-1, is EAGVAQSPRYKIIEKRQSVAFWCNPISGHATLYWYQQILGQGPKLLIQFQNNGVVDDSQLPKDRFSAERLKGVDSTLKIQPAKLEDSAVYLCASSLDLAGRSYNEQFFGPGTRLTVL.

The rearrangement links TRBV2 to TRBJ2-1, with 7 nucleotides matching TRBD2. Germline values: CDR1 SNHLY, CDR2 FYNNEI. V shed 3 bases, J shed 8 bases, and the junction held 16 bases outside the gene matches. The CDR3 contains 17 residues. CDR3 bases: TGTGCCAGCAGTGACGTCCGGGGGGTAGGAGGCCGGTATGAGCAGTTCTTC. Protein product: CASSDVRGVGGRYEQFF.

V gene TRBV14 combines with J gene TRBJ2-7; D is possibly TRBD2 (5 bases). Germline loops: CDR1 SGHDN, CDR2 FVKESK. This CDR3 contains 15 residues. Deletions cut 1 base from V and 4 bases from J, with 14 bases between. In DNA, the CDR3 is TGTGCCAGCAGCCAAGCCGCAGGAGGTCTATACGAGCAGTACTTC. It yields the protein CASSQAAGGLYEQYF.

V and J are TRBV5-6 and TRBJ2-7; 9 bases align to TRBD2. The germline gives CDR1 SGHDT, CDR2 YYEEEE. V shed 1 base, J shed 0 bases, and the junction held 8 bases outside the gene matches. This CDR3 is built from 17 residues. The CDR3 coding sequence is TGTGCCAGCAGCTTGTTCCCGCGGGGGGGCCTCTCCTACGAGCAGTACTTC. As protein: CASSLFPRGGLSYEQYF.

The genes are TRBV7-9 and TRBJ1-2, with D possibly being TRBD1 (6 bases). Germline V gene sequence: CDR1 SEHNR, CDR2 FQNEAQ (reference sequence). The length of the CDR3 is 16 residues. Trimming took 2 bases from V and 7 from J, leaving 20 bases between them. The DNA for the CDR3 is TGTGCCAGCAGCTTACCCGCAGGGGAAGGGGGTCTTGGCTACACCTTC. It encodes CASSLPAGEGGLGYTF.

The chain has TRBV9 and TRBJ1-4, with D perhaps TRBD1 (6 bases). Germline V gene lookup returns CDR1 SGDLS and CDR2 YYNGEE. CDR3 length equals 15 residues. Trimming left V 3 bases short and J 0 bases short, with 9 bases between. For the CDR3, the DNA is TGTGCCAGCAGCGAAGGGGGGGCAACTAATGAAAAACTGTTTTTT. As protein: CASSEGGATNEKLFF.

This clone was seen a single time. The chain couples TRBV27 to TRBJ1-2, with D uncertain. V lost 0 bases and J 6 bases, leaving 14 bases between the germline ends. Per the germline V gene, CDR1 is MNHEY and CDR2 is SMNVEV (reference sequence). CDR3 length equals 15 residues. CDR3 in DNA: TGTGCCAGCAGTTTATCCAGAGGTGGCTCGGATGGCTACACCTTC. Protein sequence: CASSLSRGGSDGYTF.

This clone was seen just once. CDR3 in DNA: TGTGCCACCCAAACTAGCACAGATACGCAGTATTTT. Residues: CATQTSTDTQYF. The rearrangement uses TRBV2 and TRBJ2-3; D ambiguous. Trimming cost V 10 bases and J 0 bases, with 8 bases left between them. The germline V gene has CDR1 SNHLY and CDR2 FYNNEI. The CDR3 length is 12 residues.

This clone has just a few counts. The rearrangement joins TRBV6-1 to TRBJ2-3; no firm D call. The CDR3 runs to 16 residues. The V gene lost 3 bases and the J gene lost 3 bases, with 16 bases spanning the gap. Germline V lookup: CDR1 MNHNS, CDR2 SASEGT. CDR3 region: CASSDYRELATDTQYF. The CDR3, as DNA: TGTGCCAGCAGTGATTACAGAGAATTGGCAACAGATACGCAGTATTTT.

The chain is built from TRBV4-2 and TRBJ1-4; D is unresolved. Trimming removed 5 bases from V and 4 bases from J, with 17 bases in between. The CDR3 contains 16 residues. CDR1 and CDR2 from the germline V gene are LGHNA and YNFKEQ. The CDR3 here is CASSSSVASGNEKLFF. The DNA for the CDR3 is TGTGCCAGCAGCAGCTCGGTAGCAAGTGGTAATGAAAAACTGTTTTTT.

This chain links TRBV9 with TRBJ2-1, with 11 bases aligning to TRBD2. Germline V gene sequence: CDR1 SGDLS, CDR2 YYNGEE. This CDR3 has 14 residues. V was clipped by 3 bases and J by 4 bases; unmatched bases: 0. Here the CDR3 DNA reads TGTGCCAGCAGCGGACTAGCGGGATACAATGAGCAGTTCTTC. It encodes CASSGLAGYNEQFF.

Here the CDR3 reads CASRDSFHYGYTF. Written as DNA, the CDR3 is TGTGCCAGCAGGGACAGTTTTCATTATGGCTACACCTTC. This chain uses TRBV27 with TRBJ1-2, with D perhaps TRBD1 (6 bases). In germline, CDR1 is MNHEY, CDR2 SMNVEV (reference sequence). V was cut by 6 bases and J by 5 bases, with 13 bases left in between. This CDR3 spans 13 amino acids.

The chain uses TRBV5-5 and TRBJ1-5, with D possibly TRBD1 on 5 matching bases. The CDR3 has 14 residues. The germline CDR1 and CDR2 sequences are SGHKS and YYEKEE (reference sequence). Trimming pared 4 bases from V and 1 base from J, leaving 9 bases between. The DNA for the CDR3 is TGTGCCAGCAGCCCAGGGTTGAGCAATCAGCCCCAGCATTTT. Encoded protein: CASSPGLSNQPQHF.

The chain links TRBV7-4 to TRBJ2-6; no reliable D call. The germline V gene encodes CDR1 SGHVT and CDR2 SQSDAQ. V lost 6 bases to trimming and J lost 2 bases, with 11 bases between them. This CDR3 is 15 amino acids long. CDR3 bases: TGTGCCAGCAGTCCCTCCGCTACTGGGGCCAACGTCCTGACTTTC. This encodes CASSPSATGANVLTF. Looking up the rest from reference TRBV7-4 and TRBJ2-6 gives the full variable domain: GAGVSQSPRYKVAKRGRDVALRCDSISGHVTLYWYRQTLGQGSEVLTYSQSDAQRDKSGRPSGRFSAERPERSVSTLKIQRTEQGDSAVYLCASSPSATGANVLTFGAGSRLTVL.

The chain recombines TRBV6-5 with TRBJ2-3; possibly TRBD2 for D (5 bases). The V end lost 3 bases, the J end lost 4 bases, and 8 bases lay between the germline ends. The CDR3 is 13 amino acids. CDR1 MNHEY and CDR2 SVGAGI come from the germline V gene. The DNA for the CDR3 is TGTGCCAGCAGTTATCAGAGGGCAGATACGCAGTATTTT. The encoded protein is CASSYQRADTQYF.

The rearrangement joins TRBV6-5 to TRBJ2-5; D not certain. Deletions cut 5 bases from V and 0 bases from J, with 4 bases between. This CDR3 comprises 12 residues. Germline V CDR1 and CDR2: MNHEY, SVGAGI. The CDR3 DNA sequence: TGTGCCAGCAGTCCCGACCAAGAGACCCAGTACTTC. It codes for CASSPDQETQYF.

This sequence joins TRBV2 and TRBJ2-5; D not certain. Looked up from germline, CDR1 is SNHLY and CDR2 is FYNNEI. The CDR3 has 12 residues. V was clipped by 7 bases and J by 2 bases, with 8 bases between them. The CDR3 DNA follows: TGTGCCAGCACCGGTTGGCAAGAGACCCAGTACTTC. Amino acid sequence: CASTGWQETQYF.

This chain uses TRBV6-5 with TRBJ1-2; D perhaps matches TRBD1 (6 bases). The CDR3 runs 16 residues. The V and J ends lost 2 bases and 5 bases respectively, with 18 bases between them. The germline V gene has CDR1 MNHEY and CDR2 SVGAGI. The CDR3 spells CASSYKAGDPQYGYTF. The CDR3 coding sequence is TGTGCCAGCAGTTACAAGGCAGGGGATCCCCAGTATGGCTACACCTTC.

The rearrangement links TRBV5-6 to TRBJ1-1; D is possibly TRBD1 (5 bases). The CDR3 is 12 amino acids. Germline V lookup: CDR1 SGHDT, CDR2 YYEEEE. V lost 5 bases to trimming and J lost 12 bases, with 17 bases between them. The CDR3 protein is CASRKPGLGTFF. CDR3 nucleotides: TGTGCCAGCAGAAAACCGGGACTTGGGACTTTCTTT.